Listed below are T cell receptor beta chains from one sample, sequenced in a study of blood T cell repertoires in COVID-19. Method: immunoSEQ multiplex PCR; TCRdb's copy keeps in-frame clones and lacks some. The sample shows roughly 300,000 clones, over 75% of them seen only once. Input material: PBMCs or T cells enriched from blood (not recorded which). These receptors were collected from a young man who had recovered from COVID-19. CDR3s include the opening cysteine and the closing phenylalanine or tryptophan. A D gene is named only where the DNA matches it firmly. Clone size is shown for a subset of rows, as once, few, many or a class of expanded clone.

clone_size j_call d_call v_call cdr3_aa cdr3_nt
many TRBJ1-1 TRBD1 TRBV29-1 CSAAGGYTEAFF TGCAGCGCAGCAGGGGGTTACACTGAAGCTTTCTTT
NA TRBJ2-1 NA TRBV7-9 CASRPSRELWNEQFF TGTGCCAGCAGGCCGTCACGGGAGCTGTGGAATGAGCAGTTCTTC
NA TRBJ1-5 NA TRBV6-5 CASSYSTIGQPQHF TGTGCCAGCAGTTACTCGACAATCGGTCAGCCCCAGCATTTT
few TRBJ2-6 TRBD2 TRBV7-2 CASSASGGAGANVLTF TGTGCCAGCAGCGCTAGCGGGGGGGCTGGGGCCAACGTCCTGACTTTC
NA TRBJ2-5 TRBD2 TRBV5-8 CASSSLRYRLAETQYF TGTGCCAGCAGCTCCCTGCGTTACAGACTAGCGGAGACCCAGTACTTC
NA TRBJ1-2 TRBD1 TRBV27 CASSLSTGAGYGYTF TGTGCCAGCAGTTTATCTACAGGGGCTGGGTATGGCTACACCTTC
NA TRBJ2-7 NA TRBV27 CASSSRLGSYEQYF TGTGCCAGCAGTTCAAGACTAGGGTCCTACGAGCAGTACTTC
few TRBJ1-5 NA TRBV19 CASSKTGSNQPQHF TGTGCCAGTAGCAAAACAGGGAGCAATCAGCCCCAGCATTTT
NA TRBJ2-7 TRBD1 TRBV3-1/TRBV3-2 CASSQYRDSSYEQYF TGTGCCAGCAGCCAGTACCGGGACAGCTCCTACGAGCAGTACTTC
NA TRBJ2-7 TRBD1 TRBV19 CASSTGTGIYEQYF TGTGCCAGTAGTACCGGGACAGGGATCTACGAGCAGTACTTC
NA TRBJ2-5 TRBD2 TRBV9 CASSVLADQETQYF TGTGCCAGCAGCGTCCTAGCGGACCAAGAGACCCAGTACTTC
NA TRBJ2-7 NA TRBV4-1 CASSQEEYGEQYF TGCGCCAGCAGCCAAGAGGAGTACGGCGAGCAGTACTTC
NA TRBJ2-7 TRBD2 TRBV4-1 CASSQDPLAGNSYEQYF TGCGCCAGCAGCCAAGATCCCCTAGCGGGTAACTCCTACGAGCAGTACTTC
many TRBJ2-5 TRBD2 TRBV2 CASRGSGGQETQYF TGTGCCAGCAGGGGGTCGGGAGGGCAAGAGACCCAGTACTTC
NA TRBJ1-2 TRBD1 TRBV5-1 CASSSGDRGRIDYGYTF TGCGCCAGCAGCTCGGGGGACAGGGGGCGGATCGACTATGGCTACACCTTC
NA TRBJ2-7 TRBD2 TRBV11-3 CASSLRTSGYYEQYF TGTGCCAGCAGCTTACGGACTAGCGGGTACTACGAGCAGTACTTC
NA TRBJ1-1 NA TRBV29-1 CSGQTGSNTEAFF TGCAGCGGTCAGACAGGTTCGAACACTGAAGCTTTCTTT
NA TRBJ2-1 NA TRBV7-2 CASSSAPSSYNEQFF TGTGCCAGCAGCTCAGCGCCCAGCTCCTACAATGAGCAGTTCTTC
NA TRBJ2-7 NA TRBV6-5 CASSYHPLRSYEQYF TGTGCCAGCAGTTACCACCCTCTGCGCTCCTACGAGCAGTACTTC
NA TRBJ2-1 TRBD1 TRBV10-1 CASSPPGQGVHEQFF TGCGCCAGCAGCCCCCCGGGACAGGGTGTACATGAGCAGTTCTTC
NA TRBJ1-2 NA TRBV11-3 CASSLVQSGGYTF TGTGCCAGCAGCTTAGTCCAGAGCGGTGGCTACACCTTC
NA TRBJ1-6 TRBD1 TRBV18 CASSRIRQGSYNSPLHF TGTGCCAGCTCCCGCATTCGACAGGGAAGCTATAATTCACCCCTCCACTTT
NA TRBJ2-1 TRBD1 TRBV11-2 CASSSQGGSYNEQFF TGTGCCAGCAGCTCACAGGGGGGCTCCTACAATGAGCAGTTCTTC
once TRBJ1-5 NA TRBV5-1 CASSLDGQNQPQHF TGCGCCAGCAGCTTGGACGGTCAAAATCAGCCCCAGCATTTT
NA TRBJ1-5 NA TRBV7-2 CASSAGANNQPQHF TGTGCCAGCAGCGCAGGGGCCAATAATCAGCCCCAGCATTTT
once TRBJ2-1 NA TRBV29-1 CSVEGGVNEQFF TGCAGCGTTGAGGGCGGGGTGAATGAGCAGTTCTTC
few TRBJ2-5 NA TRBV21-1 CASGEGLADKETQYF TGTGCCAGCGGGGAAGGACTAGCGGACAAAGAGACCCAGTACTTC
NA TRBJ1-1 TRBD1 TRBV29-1 CSVDRGRGWENTEAFF TGCAGCGTTGACAGGGGGCGAGGATGGGAGAACACTGAAGCTTTCTTT
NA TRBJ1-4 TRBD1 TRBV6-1 CASSDTGTGDEKLFF TGTGCCAGCAGTGACACCGGGACAGGGGATGAAAAACTGTTTTTT
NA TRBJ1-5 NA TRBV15 CATSRDRGVWEPQHF TGTGCCACCAGCAGAGATCGAGGTGTTTGGGAGCCCCAGCATTTT
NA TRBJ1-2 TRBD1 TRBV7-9 CASSRPEGAPRGYTF TGTGCCAGCAGCCGCCCGGAGGGGGCCCCACGGGGCTACACCTTC
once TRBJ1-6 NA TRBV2 CASTIDGSSYNSPLHF TGTGCCAGCACCATAGACGGGAGCTCCTATAATTCACCCCTCCACTTT
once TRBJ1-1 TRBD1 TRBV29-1 CSVTDRGQSHTEAFF TGCAGCGTCACCGACAGGGGCCAGTCTCACACTGAAGCTTTCTTT
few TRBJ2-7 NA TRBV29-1 CSAQKTGLTSYEQYF TGCAGCGCTCAAAAAACAGGGCTAACTTCCTACGAGCAGTACTTC
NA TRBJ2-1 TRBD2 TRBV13 CASSSSGGADEQFF TGTGCCAGCAGCTCTAGCGGGGGGGCAGATGAGCAGTTCTTC
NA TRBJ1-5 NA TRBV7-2 CASSSGSGGIFLEPQHF TGTGCCAGCAGCAGTGGGTCTGGGGGCATTTTTCTGGAGCCCCAGCATTTT
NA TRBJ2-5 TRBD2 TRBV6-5 CASSSSGNFQETQYF TGTGCCAGCAGTTCTAGCGGGAACTTCCAAGAGACCCAGTACTTC
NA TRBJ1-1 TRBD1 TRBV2 CASIPGQGLLDTEAFF TGTGCCAGCATACCGGGACAGGGTTTGTTGGACACTGAAGCTTTCTTT
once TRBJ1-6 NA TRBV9 CASSVGASSPLHF TGTGCCAGCAGCGTAGGGGCGTCGTCACCCCTCCACTTT
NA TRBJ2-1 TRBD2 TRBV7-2 CASSVGLAGNNEQFF TGTGCCAGCAGCGTCGGACTAGCGGGCAACAATGAGCAGTTCTTC
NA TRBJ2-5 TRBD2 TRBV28 CASSSSGGAWETQYF TGTGCCAGCAGCTCTAGCGGGGGGGCTTGGGAGACCCAGTACTTC